Described below is a single T cell receptor (beta chain) sequence and its context. Its antigen is still unknown. This same CDR3 is encoded by further DNA sequences in the sample. The CDR3 runs 16 residues. V dropped 0 bases and J dropped 5; count of bases not matched to a gene: 6. The germline V gene has CDR1 MNHEY and CDR2 SMNVEV (reference sequence). The sample comes from a study of chemoradiotherapy in HPV16-positive cancers. Findings and limits, study-wide: Only a couple of HPV16-positive patients supplied the functional HPV-specificity definition. HPV-responsive T-cell expansion during chemoradiotherapy was linked to improved recurrence-free survival in HPV16-positive patients. Candidate HPV-specific clones and E7-related TCR motifs grew in tumor during treatment.

The method was immunoSEQ multiplex PCR; TCRdb's version includes in-frame clones alone and lacks a portion of them. The sample has 30,000 or so clones, approximately 80% seen once. The source is a human donor with HPV-associated anogenital cancer. The sequenced sample was blood, obtained from a patient who underwent chemoradiotherapy. The V gene is TRBV27, the J gene TRBJ1-2; 10 nucleotides align to TRBD1. This CDR3 reads CASSLSSTGGYYGYTF. Here the CDR3 DNA reads TGTGCCAGCAGTTTATCCTCGACAGGGGGCTATTATGGCTACACCTTC.